A single sample is the source of the 19 T cell receptor beta chains below, sequenced in a study of PD-L1 blockade in urothelial cancer. Clones were sequenced by immunoSEQ multiplex PCR, and TCRdb holds only the in-frame ones, with some missing. The table includes approximately 80,000 clones, about 81% detected once. The sample here was PBMCs, taken around atezolizumab (anti-PD-L1) treatment. These receptor sequences come from a man between 65 and 85 years old with urothelial cancer.

This clone was recorded once. This chain connects TRBV7-2 to TRBJ2-5, with D perhaps matching TRBD1 (6 bases). Germline V gives CDR1 SGHTA, CDR2 FQGNSA. This CDR3 spans 14 amino acids. Trimming left V 5 bases short and J 7 bases short, with 17 bases between. The CDR3 loop reads CASSPDSWMGTQYF. In DNA, the CDR3 is TGTGCCAGCAGCCCGGACAGCTGGATGGGGACCCAGTACTTC.

This chain joins TRBV18 and TRBJ1-2; D may be TRBD1 (5 bases). Trimming took off 0 bases at V and 2 bases at J, with 10 bases between the two ends. This CDR3 is built from 15 residues. Germline V CDR1 and CDR2: KGHSH, LQKENI. The CDR3 spells CASSPPEGLNYGYTF. CDR3 nucleotide sequence: TGTGCCAGCTCACCACCGGAGGGGCTGAACTATGGCTACACCTTC. The whole variable domain, remainder taken from reference TRBV18 and TRBJ1-2, is NAGVMQNPRHLVRRRGQEARLRCSPMKGHSHVYWYRQLPEEGLKFMVYLQKENIIDESGMPKERFSAEFPKEGPSILRIQQVVRGDSAAYFCASSPPEGLNYGYTFGSGTRLTVV.

The V call is TRBV2, the J call TRBJ1-2, with 10 bases aligning to TRBD1. The CDR3 consists of 14 residues. Germline values: CDR1 SNHLY, CDR2 FYNNEI. Unmatched junction bases numbered 9, after V lost 7 bases and J lost 7 bases. The CDR3 coding sequence is TGTGCCAGCACGTTCGGACAGGGGGAGGTTGGCTACACCTTC. Translated, it gives CASTFGQGEVGYTF.

This rearrangement joins TRBV7-9 to TRBJ2-1; 7 bases match TRBD2. The CDR3 runs to 13 residues. Germline V gives CDR1 SEHNR, CDR2 FQNEAQ (reference sequence). V lost 5 bases and J lost 10; bases outside the gene matches: 8. CDR3 residues: CASSPAAGNEQFF. DNA for the CDR3: TGTGCCAGCAGCCCAGCAGCGGGGAACGAGCAGTTCTTC.

This clone showed up many times. The rearrangement joins TRBV27 to TRBJ2-1, with a tentative D call TRBD2 (7 bases). The CDR3 totals 15 residues. Per germline, CDR1 MNHEY and CDR2 SMNVEV (reference sequence). With 6 bases removed from V and 7 bases from J, the gap between germline ends came to 19 bases. The CDR3 nucleotides are TGTGCCAGCAGGCCCCCGGGGGGCCGAAGGAATGAGCAGTTCTTC. Translated: CASRPPGGRRNEQFF.

This clone was seen just once. This chain's CDR3 is CSVEEGGGPGETQYF. CDR3 nucleotide sequence: TGCAGCGTTGAAGAAGGAGGAGGGCCTGGTGAGACCCAGTACTTC. The chain links TRBV29-1 to TRBJ2-5, with a possible D match to TRBD2 (6 bases). The CDR3 has 15 residues. Per the germline V gene, CDR1 is SQVTM and CDR2 is ANQGSEA. V was trimmed by 0 bases and J by 5 bases, leaving 16 bases between them.

The count of this clone is one. CDR3 coding DNA: TGTGCCAGCAGCGTAGGAGGAGATACGCAGTATTTT. It encodes CASSVGGDTQYF. The rearrangement uses TRBV9 and TRBJ2-3; D gene ambiguous. The length of the CDR3 is 12 residues. V gave up 0 bases and J gave up 5 bases, with 4 bases separating them. Per the germline V gene, CDR1 is SGDLS and CDR2 is YYNGEE.

The chain recombines TRBV19 with TRBJ2-7, with 8 positions matching TRBD2. This CDR3 has 13 amino acids. V lost 5 bases and J lost 6; bases outside the gene matches: 6. Germline loops: CDR1 LNHDA, CDR2 SQIVND (reference sequence). CDR3 DNA: TGTGCCAGTAGTCGCAACCGGGAGGGCGAGCAGTACTTC. This encodes CASSRNREGEQYF.

There are a few counts of this clone. V is TRBV10-3 and J is TRBJ2-7; D remains unclear. Germline V lookup: CDR1 ENHRY, CDR2 SYGVKD. The CDR3 is 14 residues long. The V and J ends lost 3 bases and 0 bases respectively, with 9 bases between them. In nucleotides, the CDR3 is TGTGCCATCAGTGAACGCTCCAGCTCCTACGAGCAGTACTTC. Protein: CAISERSSSYEQYF.

This sequence joins TRBV5-1 and TRBJ2-7; D may be TRBD2 (6 bases). The V gene lost 0 bases and the J gene lost 3 bases, with 16 bases spanning the gap. Germline CDR1 SGHRS, CDR2 YFSETQ. The CDR3 extends over 16 amino acids. CDR3 loop: CASSLDGAGIVYEQYF. CDR3 DNA sequence: TGCGCCAGCAGCTTGGATGGTGCGGGGATCGTCTACGAGCAGTACTTC.

V is TRBV9 and J is TRBJ1-2, with 7 positions matching TRBD1. Trimming at V came to 2 bases and at J to 3 bases, leaving 1 base not matched to a gene. Germline CDR1 and CDR2: SGDLS and YYNGEE. The CDR3 is 13 amino acids. CDR3 DNA: TGTGCCAGCAGCGTCGGGACAGACTATGGCTACACCTTC. It yields the protein CASSVGTDYGYTF.

The chain has TRBV9 and TRBJ1-4; TRBD1 is a possible D gene (5 bases). The CDR3 runs to 19 residues. From germline, CDR1 is SGDLS and CDR2 YYNGEE. Trimming left V 0 bases short and J 0 bases short, with 18 bases between. The CDR3 nucleotides are TGTGCCAGCAGCGTAGGAATCGGAGGGGTTGAAGCAACTAATGAAAAACTGTTTTTT. It encodes CASSVGIGGVEATNEKLFF.

The genes are TRBV5-1 and TRBJ1-3; D is possibly TRBD1 (5 bases). Germline V gene data show CDR1 as SGHRS and CDR2 as YFSETQ. This CDR3 spans 15 amino acids. Trimming left V 1 base short and J 0 bases short, with 8 bases between. CDR3 bases: TGCGCCAGCAGCTTGCTGCAGGGCTCTGGAAACACCATATATTTT. Translating gives CASSLLQGSGNTIYF.

V usage is TRBV5-1 and J usage is TRBJ1-4, with D maybe TRBD1 (6 bases). V shed 4 bases and J shed 8 bases, with 18 bases lying between them. The germline V gene encodes CDR1 SGHRS and CDR2 YFSETQ. The CDR3 consists of 15 residues. The CDR3 nucleotides read TGCGCCAGCAGCCAAGGGGGTAGCCTTGGGGAAAAACTGTTTTTT. Translation gives CASSQGGSLGEKLFF.

V gene TRBV5-1 combines with J gene TRBJ2-5, with TRBD1 matching over 7 bases. The J call may be faulty, since TRBJ2-7 better matches the DNA end. The CDR3 extends over 13 amino acids. From germline, CDR1 is SGHRS and CDR2 YFSETQ. CDR3 protein: CASSLDRGYEQYF. As DNA, the CDR3 is TGCGCCAGCAGCTTGGACAGGGGCTACGAGCAGTACTTC.

This chain links TRBV7-9 with TRBJ2-7; D gene ambiguous. Trimming left V 4 bases short and J 5 bases short, with 9 bases between. CDR3 size: 12 residues. Germline CDR1 and CDR2: SEHNR and FQNEAQ (reference sequence). CDR3 loop: CASSSHQDEQYF. In nucleotides, the CDR3 is TGTGCCAGCAGCTCCCATCAGGACGAGCAGTACTTC.

CDR3 in DNA: TGCAGCGGACGACTAGCGGGAGGGTATGAGCAGTACTTC. Translated, it gives CSGRLAGGYEQYF. J is TRBJ2-7 and V is TRBV29-1, with 14 positions matching TRBD2. CDR3 length: 13 amino acids. Germline V lookup: CDR1 SQVTM, CDR2 ANQGSEA. Trimming took 7 bases from V and 7 from J; bases not matched to a gene: 6.

This clone was detected a few times. The chain employs TRBV12-5 and TRBJ1-5; the D is unclear. CDR3 length equals 13 residues. Looked up from germline, CDR1 is LGHNT and CDR2 is FRNRAP. V dropped 1 base and J dropped 5 bases, with 6 bases sitting between them. The CDR3, as DNA: TGTGCTAGTGGTTTGGGGTCGGATCAGCCCCAGCATTTT. Its protein product is CASGLGSDQPQHF.

V gene TRBV27 combines with J gene TRBJ2-4, with 8 bases identical to TRBD1. This CDR3 is 15 amino acids long. The V gene end was trimmed by 5 bases and the J gene end by 2 bases; junction bases not matched to a gene: 5. Germline V lookup: CDR1 MNHEY, CDR2 SMNVEV (reference sequence). The CDR3, as DNA: TGTGCCAGCAGTAACAGGGGGATTACCAAAAACATTCAGTACTTC. Protein sequence: CASSNRGITKNIQYF.